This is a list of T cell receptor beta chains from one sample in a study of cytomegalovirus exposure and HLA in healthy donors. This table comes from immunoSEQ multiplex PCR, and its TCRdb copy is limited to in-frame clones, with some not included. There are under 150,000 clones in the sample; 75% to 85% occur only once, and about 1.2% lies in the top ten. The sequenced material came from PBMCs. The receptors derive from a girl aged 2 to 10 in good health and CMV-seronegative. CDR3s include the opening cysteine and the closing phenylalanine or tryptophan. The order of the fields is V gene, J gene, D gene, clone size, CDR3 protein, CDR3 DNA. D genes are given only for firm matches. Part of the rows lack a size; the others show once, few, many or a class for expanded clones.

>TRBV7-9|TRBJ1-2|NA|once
CASSLGGENYGYTF
TGTGCCAGCAGCTTAGGGGGGGAGAACTATGGCTACACCTTC
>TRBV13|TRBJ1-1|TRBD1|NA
CASSLAGQGAAEAFF
TGTGCCAGCAGCTTAGCCGGACAGGGGGCCGCTGAAGCTTTCTTT
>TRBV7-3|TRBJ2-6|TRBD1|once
CASSLRTGLSSGANVLTF
TGTGCCAGCAGCTTGAGGACAGGGCTCAGCTCTGGGGCCAACGTCCTGACTTTC
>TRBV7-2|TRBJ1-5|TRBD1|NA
CASSPGQFNQPQHF
TGTGCCAGCAGCCCGGGACAGTTTAATCAGCCCCAGCATTTT
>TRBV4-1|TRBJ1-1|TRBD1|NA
CASSHHLDRGETEAFF
TGCGCCAGCAGCCACCATTTGGACAGGGGAGAGACTGAAGCTTTCTTT
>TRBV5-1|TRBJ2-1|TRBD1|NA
CASSLLTGGNEQFF
TGCGCCAGCAGCTTGTTGACAGGGGGCAATGAGCAGTTCTTC
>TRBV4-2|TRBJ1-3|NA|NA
CASSQEVGGQGGNTIYF
TGTGCCAGCAGCCAAGAAGTCGGGGGGCAAGGTGGAAACACCATATATTTT
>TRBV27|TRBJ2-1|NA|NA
CASSWLGGSYNEQFF
TGTGCCAGCAGTTGGCTGGGCGGGTCCTACAATGAGCAGTTCTTC
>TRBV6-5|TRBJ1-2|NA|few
CASSYSMGLYGYTF
TGTGCCAGCAGTTACTCGATGGGACTGTATGGCTACACCTTC
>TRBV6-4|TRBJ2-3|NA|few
CASSDSAGGPDTQYF
TGTGCCAGCAGTGACTCGGCCGGGGGTCCAGATACGCAGTATTTT
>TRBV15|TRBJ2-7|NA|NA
CATSLNSGVSGEQYF
TGTGCCACCAGTTTGAACTCCGGAGTTTCGGGCGAGCAGTACTTC
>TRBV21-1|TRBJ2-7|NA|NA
CASIPRDSWYEQYF
TGTGCCAGCATCCCTCGGGACAGTTGGTACGAGCAGTACTTC
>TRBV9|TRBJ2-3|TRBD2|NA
CASSAGTSGGVLTDTQYF
TGTGCCAGCAGCGCAGGGACTAGCGGGGGGGTCCTCACAGATACGCAGTATTTT
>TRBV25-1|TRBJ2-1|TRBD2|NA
CASSHLAGGVNEQFF
TGTGCCAGCAGTCACCTAGCGGGGGGCGTCAATGAGCAGTTCTTC
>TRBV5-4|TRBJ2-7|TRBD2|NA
CASSLAGLAVGEQYF
TGTGCCAGCAGCTTGGCCGGACTAGCGGTTGGGGAGCAGTACTTC
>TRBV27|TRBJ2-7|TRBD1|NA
CASSQQGYEQYF
TGTGCCAGCAGCCAACAGGGGTACGAGCAGTACTTC
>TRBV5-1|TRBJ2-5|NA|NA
CASSLQFWGEEETQYF
TGCGCCAGCAGCTTACAGTTTTGGGGCGAAGAAGAGACCCAGTACTTC
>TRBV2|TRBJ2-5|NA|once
CASSETEETQYF
TGTGCCAGCAGTGAAACAGAAGAGACCCAGTACTTC
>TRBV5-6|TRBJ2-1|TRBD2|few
CASSLESSGGAGEQFF
TGTGCCAGCAGCTTGGAATCTAGCGGGGGGGCCGGTGAGCAGTTCTTC
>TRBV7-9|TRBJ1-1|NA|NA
CASSVRAMNTEAFF
TGTGCCAGCAGCGTCAGGGCGATGAACACTGAAGCTTTCTTT
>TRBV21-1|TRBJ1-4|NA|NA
CASSVVGERWNEKLFF
TGTGCCAGCAGCGTCGTGGGAGAACGTTGGAATGAAAAACTGTTTTTT
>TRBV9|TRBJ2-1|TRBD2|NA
CASSASGGFYEQFF
TGTGCCAGCAGCGCTAGCGGGGGGTTCTATGAGCAGTTCTTC
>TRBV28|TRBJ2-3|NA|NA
CASSFVQGWDTQYF
TGTGCCAGCAGTTTTGTCCAGGGGTGGGATACGCAGTATTTT
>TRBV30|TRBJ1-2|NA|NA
CAWSVLRSYPNYGYTF
TGTGCCTGGAGTGTGTTACGATCCTACCCAAACTATGGCTACACCTTC
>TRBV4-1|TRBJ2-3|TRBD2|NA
CASSQLGLAPNTDTQYF
TGCGCCAGCAGCCAATTGGGACTAGCGCCTAACACAGATACGCAGTATTTT
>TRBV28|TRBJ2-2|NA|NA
CASSFVQATGELFF
TGTGCCAGCAGTTTCGTCCAGGCCACCGGGGAGCTGTTTTTT
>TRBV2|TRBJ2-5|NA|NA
CASSEAWQGKETQYF
TGTGCCAGCAGTGAAGCGTGGCAGGGAAAAGAGACCCAGTACTTC
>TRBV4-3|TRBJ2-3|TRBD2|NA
CASSQALAGGRGTDTQYF
TGCGCCAGCAGCCAAGCTCTAGCGGGGGGGCGTGGGACAGATACGCAGTATTTT
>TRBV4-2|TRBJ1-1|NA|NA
CASSQEGQNTEAFF
TGTGCCAGCAGCCAAGAGGGCCAGAACACTGAAGCTTTCTTT
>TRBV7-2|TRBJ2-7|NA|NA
CASSLDRAIFYEQYF
TGTGCCAGCAGCTTAGACAGGGCTATATTCTACGAGCAGTACTTC
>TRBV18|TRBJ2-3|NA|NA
CASSPTGVSTDTQYF
TGTGCCAGCTCGCCCACGGGAGTTAGCACAGATACGCAGTATTTT
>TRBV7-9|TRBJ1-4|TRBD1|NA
CASSFGTGNEKLFF
TGTGCCAGCAGCTTCGGGACAGGGAATGAAAAACTGTTTTTT
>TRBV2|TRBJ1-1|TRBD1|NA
CASRGDSEGTEAFF
TGTGCCAGCAGGGGGGACAGTGAAGGGACTGAAGCTTTCTTT
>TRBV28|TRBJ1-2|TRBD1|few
CASGPPGTGTGYTF
TGTGCCAGCGGACCACCCGGGACAGGGACTGGCTACACCTTC
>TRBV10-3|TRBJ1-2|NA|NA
CAISGAEDYGYTF
TGTGCCATCAGTGGGGCGGAGGACTATGGCTACACCTTC
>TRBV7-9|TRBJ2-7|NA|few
CASSLLQDSYEQYF
TGTGCCAGCAGCTTACTACAGGACTCCTACGAGCAGTACTTC
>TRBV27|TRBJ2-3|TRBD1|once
CASSLQGVTSTDTQYF
TGTGCCAGCAGTCTCCAGGGGGTTACTAGCACAGATACGCAGTATTTT
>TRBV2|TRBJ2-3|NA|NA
CASMEDTTDTQYF
TGTGCCAGCATGGAGGATACGACAGATACGCAGTATTTT
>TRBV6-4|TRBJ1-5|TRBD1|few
CASSEDRDRGMRNQPQHF
TGTGCCAGCAGTGAAGATCGGGACAGGGGGATGAGAAATCAGCCCCAGCATTTT
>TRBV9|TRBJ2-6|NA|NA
CASSVEAGQYSGANVLTF
TGTGCCAGCAGCGTAGAGGCGGGACAGTACTCTGGGGCCAACGTCCTGACTTTC
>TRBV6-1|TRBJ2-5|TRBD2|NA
CASSVSGRRETQYF
TGTGCCAGCAGTGTTAGCGGGAGACGAGAGACCCAGTACTTC
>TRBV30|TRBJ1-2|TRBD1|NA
CAWSDPGGSNYGYTF
TGTGCCTGGAGTGATCCAGGGGGCTCTAACTATGGCTACACCTTC
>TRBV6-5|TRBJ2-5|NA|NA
CASSSVQETQYF
TGTGCCAGCAGTTCAGTACAAGAGACCCAGTACTTC
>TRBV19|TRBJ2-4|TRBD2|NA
CASRVAGGAKNIQYF
TGTGCCAGTAGGGTAGCGGGAGGGGCCAAAAACATTCAGTACTTC
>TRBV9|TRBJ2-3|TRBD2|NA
CASSIAGAITDTQYF
TGTGCCAGCTCTATAGCGGGTGCAATCACAGATACGCAGTATTTT
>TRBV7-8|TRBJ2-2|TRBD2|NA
CASSPGLAAGELFF
TGTGCCAGCAGCCCCGGACTAGCCGCCGGGGAGCTGTTTTTT
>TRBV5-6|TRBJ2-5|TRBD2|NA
CASSSTSGGETQYF
TGTGCCAGCAGCTCCACTAGCGGGGGGGAGACCCAGTACTTC
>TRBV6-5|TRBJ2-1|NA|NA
CASSHRSSYNEQFF
TGTGCCAGCAGTCACAGGAGCTCCTACAATGAGCAGTTCTTC
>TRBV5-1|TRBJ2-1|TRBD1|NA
CASSPDFAGGDEQFF
TGCGCCAGCAGCCCGGACTTTGCAGGGGGCGATGAGCAGTTCTTC
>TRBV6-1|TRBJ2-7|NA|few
CASSEGGSYEQYF
TGTGCCAGCAGTGAAGGAGGCAGCTACGAGCAGTACTTC
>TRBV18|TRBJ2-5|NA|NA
CASSRLEETQYF
TGTGCCAGCTCACGACTAGAAGAGACCCAGTACTTC
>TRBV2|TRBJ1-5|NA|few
CASSETDQPQHF
TGTGCCAGCAGTGAGACAGATCAGCCCCAGCATTTT
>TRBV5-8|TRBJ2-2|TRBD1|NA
CASSLQGDQNTGELFF
TGTGCCAGCAGCTTACAGGGGGATCAGAACACCGGGGAGCTGTTTTTT
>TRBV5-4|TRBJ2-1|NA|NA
CASSWRGDSYNEQFF
TGTGCCAGCAGCTGGAGGGGCGACTCCTACAATGAGCAGTTCTTC
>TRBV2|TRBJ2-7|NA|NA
CASSEPGLNPQGAYEQYF
TGTGCCAGCAGTGAACCGGGACTTAACCCCCAAGGGGCCTACGAGCAGTACTTC
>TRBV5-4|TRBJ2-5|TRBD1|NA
CASSLAYGTGVQTQYF
TGTGCCAGCAGCTTGGCCTACGGGACAGGGGTTCAGACCCAGTACTTC
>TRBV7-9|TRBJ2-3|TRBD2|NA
CASSSPSGTSTDTQYF
TGTGCCAGCAGCTCACCTAGCGGGACAAGCACAGATACGCAGTATTTT
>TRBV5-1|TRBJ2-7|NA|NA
CASSFLGTPVYEQYF
TGCGCCAGCAGCTTCCTCGGGACACCGGTCTACGAGCAGTACTTC
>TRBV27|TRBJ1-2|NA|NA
CASSGQNNYGYTF
TGTGCCAGCAGCGGACAGAATAACTATGGCTACACCTTC
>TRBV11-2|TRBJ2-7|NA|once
CASSLGTRTPSYEQYF
TGTGCCAGCAGCTTAGGAACGAGGACACCCTCCTACGAGCAGTACTTC